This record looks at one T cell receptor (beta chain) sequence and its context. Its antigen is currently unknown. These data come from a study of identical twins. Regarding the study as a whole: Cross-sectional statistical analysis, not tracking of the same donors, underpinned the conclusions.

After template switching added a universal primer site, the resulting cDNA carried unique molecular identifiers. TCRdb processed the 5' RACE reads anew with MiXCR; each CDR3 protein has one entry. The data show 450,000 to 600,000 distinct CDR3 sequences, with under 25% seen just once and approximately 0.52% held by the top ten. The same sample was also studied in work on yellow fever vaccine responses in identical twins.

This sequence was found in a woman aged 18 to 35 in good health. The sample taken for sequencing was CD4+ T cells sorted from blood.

CDR3 DNA sequence: TGCAGTGCTAGACAGAAGATCACCGGGGAGCTGTTTTTT. It is translated as CSARQKITGELFF. This chain links TRBV20-1 with TRBJ2-2, with unresolved D. The CDR3 totals 13 residues. The V end lost 2 bases, the J end lost 4 bases, and 8 bases lay between the germline ends. The germline gives CDR1 DFQATT, CDR2 SNEGSKA (reference sequence).